Below are 2 T cell receptor beta chains sequenced from a single sample in a study of cytomegalovirus exposure and HLA in healthy donors (dated by TCRdb to 2016 to 2017). Libraries were built with the immunoSEQ multiplex PCR assay. The multiplex PCR relied on a mix of 60 forward primers for TCR Vbeta segments and 13 reverse primers for TCR Jbeta segments. TCRdb mirrors the immuneACCESS table, restricted to in-frame sequences. Some clones are absent from its copies; in checked studies, under half trace to an unresolved V gene, and the reason for the others is unknown. In this sample the table shows about 190,000 clones, more than 65% of which occur a single time. Of the sample, less than 4% is held by the ten largest clones. Input material: PBMCs. These receptors were taken from a young woman in good health and CMV-seropositive.

J is TRBJ1-1 and V is TRBV6-5; 8 bases map to TRBD1. The CDR3 sequence is 13 residues long. Germline trimming cut 5 bases from V and 7 bases from J; bases unmatched to any gene: 6. CDR1 is MNHEY, CDR2 SVGAGI, per germline. CDR3 sequence (DNA): TGTGCCAGCAGTCTTACAGGGGGAAGTGAAGCTTTCTTT. Translating it yields CASSLTGGSEAFF.

The chain combines TRBV5-6 with TRBJ2-2, with TRBD2 matching over 7 bases. Germline V gives CDR1 SGHDT, CDR2 YYEEEE. V shed 4 bases and J 6 bases; nucleotides not matched to a gene: 6. CDR3 length: 14 residues. The CDR3 region is CASSTRLAPGELFF. The CDR3 DNA sequence: TGTGCCAGCAGCACCCGACTAGCCCCCGGGGAGCTGTTTTTT.